This T cell receptor beta chain derives from a study of PD-1 blockade in classical Hodgkin lymphoma. The study's findings and limits: By C4D1 there was a significant rise in CD4+ TCR diversity but not in CD8+ TCR diversity.

Sequencing used immunoSEQ multiplex PCR; TCRdb keeps in-frame clones, though not all of them. Found here are 100,000 or so clones, approximately 90% of them singletons; the top ten hold approximately 6.3%. The patients all showed relapse after autologous stem cell transplantation, while their brentuximab vedotin exposure varied. Classifying best responses yielded complete response, partial response or progressive disease. Notes on this clone: No antigen is known for it.

The germline CDR1 and CDR2 sequences are SNHLY and FYNNEI. The CDR3 contains 16 residues. This specimen consisted of peripheral blood mononuclear cells (PBMCs), obtained before the second cycle of nivolumab. The rearrangement joins TRBV2 to TRBJ2-5; perhaps TRBD1 as D (7 bases). The end of the DNA is better explained by TRBJ2-7, so the J call may be wrong. This TCR derives from a human donor with classical Hodgkin lymphoma. CDR3 region: CASTLVGGHRGYEQYF. CDR3 nucleotide sequence: TGTGCCAGCACCCTCGTTGGGGGGCACAGGGGCTACGAGCAGTACTTC.